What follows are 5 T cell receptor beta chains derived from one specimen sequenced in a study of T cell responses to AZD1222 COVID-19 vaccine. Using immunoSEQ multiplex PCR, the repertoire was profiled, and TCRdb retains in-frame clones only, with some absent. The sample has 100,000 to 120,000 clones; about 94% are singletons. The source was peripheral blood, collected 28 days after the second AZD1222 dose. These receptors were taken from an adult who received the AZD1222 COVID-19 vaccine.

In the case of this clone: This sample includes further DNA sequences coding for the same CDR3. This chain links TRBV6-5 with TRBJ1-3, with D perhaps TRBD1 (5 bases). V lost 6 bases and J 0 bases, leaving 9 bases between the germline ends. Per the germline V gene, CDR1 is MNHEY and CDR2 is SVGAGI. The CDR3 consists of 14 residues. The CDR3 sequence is CASSRDSSGNTIYF. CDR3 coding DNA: TGTGCCAGCAGCCGAGACAGCTCTGGAAACACCATATATTTT.

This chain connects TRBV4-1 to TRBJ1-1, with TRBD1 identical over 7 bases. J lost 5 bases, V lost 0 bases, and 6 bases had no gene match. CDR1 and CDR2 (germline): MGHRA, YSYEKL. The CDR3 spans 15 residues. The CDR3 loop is CASSQDKAGGTEAFF. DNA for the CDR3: TGCGCCAGCAGCCAAGATAAGGCAGGGGGAACTGAAGCTTTCTTT.

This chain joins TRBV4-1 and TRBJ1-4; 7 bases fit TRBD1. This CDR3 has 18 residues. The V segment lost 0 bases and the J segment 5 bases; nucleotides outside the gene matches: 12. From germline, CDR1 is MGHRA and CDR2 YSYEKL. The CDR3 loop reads CASSQDRVGGQRNEKLFF. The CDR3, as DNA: TGCGCCAGCAGCCAAGACCGGGTAGGGGGACAGAGAAATGAAAAACTGTTTTTT.

The CDR3 spells CASSYGGGPTTREQYF. CDR3 sequence (DNA): TGTGCCAGCAGTTACGGGGGGGGTCCAACTACGAGGGAGCAGTACTTC. The rearrangement joins TRBV6-5 to TRBJ2-7; 7 bases align to TRBD2. CDR1 and CDR2 (germline): MNHEY, SVGAGI. This CDR3 has 16 residues. V lost 2 bases and J lost 7; bases outside the gene matches: 14.

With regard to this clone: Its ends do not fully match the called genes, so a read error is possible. CDR3 coding DNA: TGTGCCTGGAGTGTACTGGCAGGGATCCGCTTT. This codes for CAWSVLAGIRF. The chain is built from TRBV30 and TRBJ1-6, with TRBD1 as a possible D gene (5 bases). CDR1 and CDR2 (germline): GTSNPN, SVGIG (reference sequence). The length of the CDR3 is 11 residues.